This is a list of T cell receptor beta chains from one sample in a study of T-cell reconstitution after alpha-beta-depleted transplantation in children. Using its own MiXCR run on the PCR reads, TCRdb lists one record per CDR3 protein. The data show a few hundred thousand distinct CDR3 sequences, with 27% seen just once and 30% to 45% held by the top ten. The starting material was PBMCs, obtained before TCRalphabeta/CD19-depleted stem cell transplant. All receptors derive from a boy under two years old with Wiskott-Aldrich syndrome, due to receive a stem cell transplant. The conserved cysteine and the conserved F or W are not part of the CDR3 here. Clone size is shown for a subset of rows, as once, few, many or a class of expanded clone.

clone size,V gene,CDR3 protein
few,TRBV7-2,ASSLATSGRRISYNEQF
few,TRBV7-9,ASSFSQRSSYNEQF
-,TRBV28,ASSPAGGLGDYEQY
-,TRBV6-2/TRBV6-3,ASSLRGVGYNEQF
few,TRBV10-3,AISDRTSGTNSGANVLT
few,TRBV5-1,ASSLVVGRDGYT
-,TRBV11-1,ASSSGTGTITYNEQF
few,TRBV20-1,SARVLTVSTDTQY
-,TRBV12-3/TRBV12-4,ASSGRTLGEQY
-,TRBV18,ASSPWGGNNQPQH
-,TRBV7-2,ASSLARSPYNEQF
-,TRBV20-1,SSGPRTTGKAEAF
-,TRBV10-3,ATTFGPRREETQY
few,TRBV20-1,SARGLAGDPTYEQY
few,TRBV10-3,AISGGDGANYGYT
few,TRBV11-2,ASSLGVLTDRSLGATEAF
-,TRBV19,ASSIRTGQKLF
-,TRBV6-1,ASSVEITGELF
-,TRBV15,ATSRDSLGGGRPYEQY
-,TRBV28,ASSSDTKTGRRYNEQF
few,TRBV28,ASRPRTDTQY
-,TRBV30,AWKGTGGYEQY
-,TRBV9,ASSVAREGPYNEQF
few,TRBV30,AWMTAYNEQF
few,TRBV28,ASSPAYDRLTGELF